This is a list of T cell receptor beta chains from one sample in a study of cytomegalovirus exposure and HLA in healthy donors. The assay was immunoSEQ multiplex PCR, and TCRdb's table has in-frame clones only and misses some. This sample has some 150,000 clones, with 70% to 80% found just once. Sequencing was performed on PBMCs. The receptors derive from a human donor in good health. Each CDR3 is given without its conserved first and last residue. Each record gives: J gene, V gene, CDR3 protein.

TRBJ1-1	TRBV30	ALKGQMNTEAF
TRBJ2-5	TRBV2	ASTGLAGAQKETQY
TRBJ1-2	TRBV5-1	ASSPSGGNYGYT
TRBJ2-7	TRBV7-3	ASSLTLAGDYEQY
TRBJ2-7	TRBV6-6	ASSYTAPQPTYEQY
TRBJ2-7	TRBV27	ASSLGAGGLDEQY
TRBJ2-2	TRBV30	AWDRQGIMTGELF
TRBJ2-7	TRBV27	ASSSGLAASYEQY
TRBJ2-5	TRBV5-4	ASGLAGVEETQY
TRBJ1-1	TRBV6-5	ASSSGGTEAF
TRBJ2-5	TRBV29-1	SVLGTTNQETQY
TRBJ2-5	TRBV10-2	ASSRTQETQY
TRBJ2-7	TRBV7-2	ASSRGYEQY
TRBJ2-7	TRBV28	ASKDTGLGEQY
TRBJ2-7	TRBV29-1	SGLQGGGSYEQY
TRBJ1-2	TRBV18	ASSPPTGIKGYGYT
TRBJ1-5	TRBV9	ASSVAGDGNQPQH
TRBJ2-7	TRBV5-1	ASSPGTPTYEQY
TRBJ1-5	TRBV2	ASSDSSYSNQPQH
TRBJ2-1	TRBV4-1	ASSQAAGGAGEQF
TRBJ1-3	TRBV6-5	ASRRGQLSGNTIY
TRBJ2-1	TRBV28	ASRANEQF
TRBJ2-7	TRBV5-4	ASSRGGDREREQY
TRBJ1-5	TRBV19	ASRAGQINQPQH
TRBJ2-1	TRBV14	ASSLLTFDAYNEQF
TRBJ2-7	TRBV5-5	ASSSSYRAFYEQY
TRBJ2-3	TRBV15	ATSRSLAGGITDTQY
TRBJ2-3	TRBV25-1	ASSEFGVADTQY
TRBJ2-5	TRBV9	ASSRDSQETQY
TRBJ1-5	TRBV19	ASSITSGDQPQH
TRBJ1-5	TRBV18	ASSQSGGSNQPQH
TRBJ2-5	TRBV19	ASSMVEGETQY
TRBJ2-6	TRBV19	ASKIFLSSGANVLT
TRBJ2-1	TRBV11-3	ASSSSGGAAKEQF
TRBJ1-5	TRBV2	ASSEAAGNQPQH
TRBJ2-3	TRBV6-1	ASSHTGSRTDTQY
TRBJ2-5	TRBV28	ASSLSGGPRRGESGETQY
TRBJ2-7	TRBV27	AVGQVYEQY
TRBJ1-4	TRBV2	ASSQDRDRLSTNEKLF
TRBJ2-7	TRBV6-5	ASSPTGGPFYEQY
TRBJ2-7	TRBV10-3	AIRMTSGPYEQY
TRBJ2-7	TRBV2	ASGRDRGYEQY
TRBJ2-1	TRBV5-4	ASSDREYNEQF
TRBJ2-3	TRBV30	AWSVIGPGGSTDTQY
TRBJ1-3	TRBV6-5	ASSYDFAALGNTIY
TRBJ1-1	TRBV30	AWTRSLVTEAF
TRBJ1-3	TRBV7-8	ASSLNEASGNTIY
TRBJ2-7	TRBV7-2	ASSLRRARPYEQY
TRBJ2-7	TRBV2	ASSTLRQGYEQY
TRBJ2-2	TRBV27	ASSFGLADYTGELF
TRBJ2-7	TRBV4-1	ASSHRDTFYEQY
TRBJ1-5	TRBV25-1	ASRGQSDQPQH
TRBJ2-7	TRBV7-2	ASSPPGQKTYEQY
TRBJ1-2	TRBV7-8	ASSPKPTGARVYGYT
TRBJ2-1	TRBV7-2	ASSWSSGRGSYNEQF
TRBJ1-5	TRBV5-6	ASSLGGTGVGNQPQH
TRBJ1-4	TRBV15	ATSRDFGGTNEKLF